This TCR beta chain was captured by sequencing in a study of human T cells and chemical hapten exposure. A single record per CDR3 protein comes from TCRdb applying MiXCR to the RACE reads. The repertoire holds approximately 260,000 distinct CDR3 sequences, with roughly 7.7% as singletons. The CDR3 totals 13 residues. The germline V and J ends were trimmed by 7 bases and 3 bases, with 13 bases remaining between them. Germline V gene data show CDR1 as DFQATT and CDR2 as SNEGSKA (reference sequence). Time point specified: pre-sensitization, week 0. Treatment meaning: therapeutic diphenylcyclopropenone sensitization with weekly scalp DPC.

The TCR originated in a man between 18 and 35 years old with alopecia areata. Some clones in this sample may be carry-over from other donors' samples. The rearrangement uses TRBV20-1 and TRBJ1-5, with D uncertain. The starting material was whole blood, obtained in connection with sensitization to the hapten diphenylcyclopropenone (DPC). CDR3 nucleotides: TGCAGTGTCAACTCAGAGTACAATCAGCCCCAGCATTTT. It specifies CSVNSEYNQPQHF.